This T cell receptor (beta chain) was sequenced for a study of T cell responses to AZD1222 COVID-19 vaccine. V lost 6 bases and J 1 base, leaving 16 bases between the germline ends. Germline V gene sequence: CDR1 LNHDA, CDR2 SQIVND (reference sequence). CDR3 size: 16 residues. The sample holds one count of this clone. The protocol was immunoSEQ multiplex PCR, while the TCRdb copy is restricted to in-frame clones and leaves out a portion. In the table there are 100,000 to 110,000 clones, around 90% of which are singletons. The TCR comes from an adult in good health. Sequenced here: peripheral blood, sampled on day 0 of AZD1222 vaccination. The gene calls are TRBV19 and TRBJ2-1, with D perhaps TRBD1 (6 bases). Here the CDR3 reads CASRKETGNSYNEQFF. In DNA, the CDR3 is TGTGCCAGTAGGAAGGAGACAGGCAATTCCTACAATGAGCAGTTCTTC.